This T cell receptor beta chain was observed in a study of cytomegalovirus exposure and HLA in healthy donors. Looking at the study overall: An earlier analysis found 120 million or so unique TCR beta sequences from about 190 million T cells.

In germline, CDR1 is LNHNV, CDR2 YYDKDF (reference sequence). The CDR3 extends over 14 amino acids. The V gene end was trimmed by 5 bases and the J gene end by 0 bases; junction bases not matched to a gene: 2. Regarding the study as a whole: In all likelihood, a cluster of highly shared sequence variants was a sequencing artifact.

PCR primers comprised 60 Vbeta and 13 Jbeta primers. Some clones are missing from TCRdb's copy, which holds only in-frame ones; the method was immunoSEQ multiplex PCR. This table holds 120,000 to 150,000 clones, around three fifths found once. Remarks on this clone: Antigen: not known.

The source material was PBMCs. The chain recombines TRBV15 with TRBJ1-2, with 8 bases identical to TRBD1. The receptor comes from a male donor in good health and CMV-seronegative. CDR3 amino acids: CATSRDRTNYGYTF. CDR3 nucleotide sequence: TGTGCCACCAGCCGGGACAGGACTAACTATGGCTACACCTTC.